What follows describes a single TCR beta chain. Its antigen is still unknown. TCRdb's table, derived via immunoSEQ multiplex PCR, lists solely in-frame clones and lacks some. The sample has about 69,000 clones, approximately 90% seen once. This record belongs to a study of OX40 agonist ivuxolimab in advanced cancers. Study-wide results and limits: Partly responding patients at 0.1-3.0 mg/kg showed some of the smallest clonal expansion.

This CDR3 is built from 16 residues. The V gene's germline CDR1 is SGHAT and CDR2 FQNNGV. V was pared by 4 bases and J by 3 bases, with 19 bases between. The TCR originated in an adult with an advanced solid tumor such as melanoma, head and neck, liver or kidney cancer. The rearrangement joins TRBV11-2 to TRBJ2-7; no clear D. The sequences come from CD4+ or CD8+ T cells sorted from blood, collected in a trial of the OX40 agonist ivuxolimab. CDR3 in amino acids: CASSSLRRDQVYEQYF. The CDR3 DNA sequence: TGTGCCAGCAGCTCACTACGAAGGGATCAGGTCTACGAGCAGTACTTC.